This TCR beta chain was obtained from a study of neurological immune-mediated disorders. TCRdb analysed the 5' RACE reads with MiXCR anew, one entry per CDR3 protein. The table includes 25,000 to 30,000 distinct CDR3 sequences, 9.5% to 15% detected once. The V end lost 3 bases, the J end lost 5 bases, and 9 bases lay between the germline ends. The germline gives CDR1 SGHDT, CDR2 YYEEEE. The CDR3 covers 13 residues. In its sample, this clonotype was seen many times. This rearrangement joins TRBV5-6 to TRBJ1-5; a weak D match, TRBD1 (5 bases). This TCR came from a man aged 55-75 years in good health. Sequencing input: PBMCs. CDR3 protein: CASSWGWDQPQHF. For the CDR3, the DNA is TGTGCCAGCAGCTGGGGGTGGGATCAGCCCCAGCATTTT. Supplemented by reference TRBV5-6 and TRBJ1-5, the full variable domain reads DAGVTQSPTHLIKTRGQQVTLRCSPKSGHDTVSWYQQALGQGPQFIFQYYEEEERQRGNFPDRFSGHQFPNYSSELNVNALLLGDSALYLCASSWGWDQPQHFGDGTRLSIL.